The 22 T cell receptor beta chains listed next were all sequenced from one sample in a study of blood T cell repertoires in COVID-19. This table comes from immunoSEQ multiplex PCR, and its TCRdb copy is limited to in-frame clones, with some not included. This table holds 80,000 to 95,000 clones, roughly 85% found once. The sequenced sample was peripheral blood. Receptors originate from an elderly man with acute or convalescent COVID-19.

The rearrangement joins TRBV29-1 to TRBJ2-7; TRBD1 matches 10 bases. The length of the CDR3 is 12 residues. The germline gives CDR1 SQVTM, CDR2 ANQGSEA. Trimming took 6 bases from V and 4 from J; bases not matched to a gene: 3. The CDR3 DNA sequence: TGCAGCGTGGGGACAGGGGTTTACGAGCAGTACTTC. Amino acids: CSVGTGVYEQYF.

The chain is built from TRBV7-2 and TRBJ1-1; no firm D call. V was cut by 1 base and J by 0 bases, with 9 bases left in between. This CDR3 comprises 15 residues. Germline lookup yields CDR1 SGHTA and CDR2 FQGNSA. The CDR3 coding sequence is TGTGCCAGCAGCTTAGGAGAGGGCTTGAACACTGAAGCTTTCTTT. Translated: CASSLGEGLNTEAFF. Full variable domain (remainder filled in from reference TRBV7-2 and TRBJ1-1): GAGVSQSPSNKVTEKGKDVELRCDPISGHTALYWYRQSLGQGLEFLIYFQGNSAPDKSGLPSDRFSAERTGGSVSTLTIQRTQQEDSAVYLCASSLGEGLNTEAFFGQGTRLTVV.

The chain employs TRBV29-1 and TRBJ1-4; D possibly corresponds to TRBD1 (6 bases). Germline lookup yields CDR1 SQVTM and CDR2 ANQGSEA. V lost 6 bases and J 7 bases, leaving 18 bases between the germline ends. The CDR3 loop spans 14 amino acids. DNA of the CDR3: TGCAGCGTCGCTTCGCTGGGGGCAGGTGAAAAACTGTTTTTT. It encodes CSVASLGAGEKLFF.

V gene TRBV7-5 combines with J gene TRBJ1-4; whether TRBD1, the table's D call, matches the DNA was not checked. TRBV7-5 is annotated as a pseudogene. The CDR3 is 19 amino acids. The CDR3 sequence: CARSLFQRTPFRTNEKLFF. The CDR3 DNA is TGTGCCAGAAGCTTATTTCAAAGGACACCTTTCCGGACTAATGAAAAACTGTTTTTT.

The gene calls are TRBV5-1 and TRBJ2-7, with 7 bases aligning to TRBD1. CDR1 and CDR2 (germline): SGHRS, YFSETQ. Trimming removed 3 bases from V and 5 bases from J; junction bases left unmatched: 17. This CDR3 has 17 amino acids. CDR3 sequence: CASSWDPGLTGTNEQYF. CDR3 nucleotide sequence: TGCGCCAGCAGCTGGGATCCGGGTTTGACAGGGACGAACGAGCAGTACTTC.

The chain couples TRBV28 to TRBJ2-5, with D possibly matching TRBD2 (6 bases). The CDR3 is 13 amino acids. Trimming took 5 bases from V and 2 from J, leaving 9 bases between them. Germline V gene sequence: CDR1 MDHEN, CDR2 SYDVKM. The CDR3 region has the DNA TGTGCCAGCAGTCCAGGGACTCAAGAGACCCAGTACTTC. It is translated as CASSPGTQETQYF.

J is TRBJ2-7 and V is TRBV28; D might be TRBD1 (6 bases). Trimming took off 11 bases at V and 5 bases at J, with 13 bases between the two ends. Germline V gene lookup returns CDR1 MDHEN and CDR2 SYDVKM. The CDR3 sequence is 11 residues long. CDR3 DNA sequence: TGTGCCGCCAGGGGTCAAAACGAGCAGTACTTC. Its translation: CAARGQNEQYF.

The V and J genes are TRBV15 and TRBJ1-2, with D perhaps matching TRBD1 (6 bases). Germline V lookup: CDR1 LNHNV, CDR2 YYDKDF (reference sequence). The V and J ends lost 4 bases and 4 bases respectively, with 16 bases between them. The CDR3 extends over 15 amino acids. CDR3 sequence (DNA): TGTGCCACCAGCACCCGGGGGGGCTCCACCTATGGCTACACCTTC. It encodes CATSTRGGSTYGYTF.

The chain carries TRBV24-1 and TRBJ2-5; tentatively, D is TRBD2 (6 bases). Germline CDR1 is KGHDR and CDR2 is SFDVKD. CDR3 length: 14 amino acids. Trimming removed 7 bases from V and 3 bases from J, with 14 bases in between. The CDR3 spells CATSEGGREETQYF. The CDR3 DNA sequence: TGTGCCACCAGCGAGGGAGGCAGGGAAGAGACCCAGTACTTC.

This chain joins TRBV19 and TRBJ1-5, with D unclear. This CDR3 region has 15 residues. CDR1 LNHDA and CDR2 SQIVND come from the germline V gene (reference sequence). V shed 2 bases and J shed 7 bases, with 15 bases lying between them. Here the CDR3 DNA reads TGTGCCAGTAGTATAAAAGGAGGGATTTGGCAGCCCCAGCATTTT. Protein: CASSIKGGIWQPQHF.

This chain joins TRBV21-1 and TRBJ2-5; whether TRBD2, the table's D call, matches the DNA was not checked. TRBV21-1 is a known pseudogene. The CDR3 covers 15 residues. For the CDR3, the DNA is TGTGCCAGCAGCAAGCTAGCGGGAGTTCGAAAGACCCAGTACTTC. As protein: CASSKLAGVRKTQYF.

The CDR3 sequence: CASSVGTSGNYEQYF. As DNA, the CDR3 is TGTGCCAGCAGCGTAGGGACTAGCGGGAACTACGAGCAGTACTTC. V and J are TRBV9 and TRBJ2-7; 12 bases map to TRBD2. The V segment lost 0 bases and the J segment 3 bases; nucleotides outside the gene matches: 1. Germline values: CDR1 SGDLS, CDR2 YYNGEE. This CDR3 has 15 residues.

The rearrangement uses TRBV14 and TRBJ2-1; 7 bases are shared with TRBD2. CDR3 size: 15 residues. From germline, CDR1 is SGHDN and CDR2 FVKESK. With 4 bases clipped from V and 4 bases from J, the junction kept 7 bases outside the gene matches. In nucleotides, the CDR3 is TGTGCCAGCAGCCTCCTCGGCGGGAGTTACAATGAGCAGTTCTTC. As protein: CASSLLGGSYNEQFF.

The V and J genes are TRBV5-4 and TRBJ2-4; TRBD1 is a possible D gene (6 bases). This CDR3 is 15 amino acids long. Germline assignment: CDR1 SGHNT and CDR2 YYREEE (reference sequence). V was trimmed by 0 bases and J by 7 bases, leaving 14 bases between them. Written as DNA, the CDR3 is TGTGCCAGCAGCTTGGATTCAGGGGACATCAACATTCAGTACTTC. Its protein is CASSLDSGDINIQYF.

A few counts support this clone. The V gene is TRBV2, the J gene TRBJ1-2; no reliable D call. Between the trimmed V and J ends, which lost 6 bases and 3 bases, there was a span of 14 bases. Germline V lookup: CDR1 SNHLY, CDR2 FYNNEI. The CDR3 is 14 residues long. Here the CDR3 reads CASSPSGGYYGYTF. CDR3 sequence (DNA): TGTGCCAGCAGCCCTTCGGGAGGGTACTATGGCTACACCTTC.

This clone was detected only once. The rearrangement links TRBV11-2 to TRBJ1-1, with 9 nucleotides matching TRBD1. The CDR3 sequence is 13 residues long. Germline-derived CDR1 and CDR2 are SGHAT and FQNNGV. V lost 5 bases and J lost 5; bases outside the gene matches: 3. Here the CDR3 reads CASSPDRGTEAFF. In DNA form, the CDR3 reads TGTGCCAGCAGCCCGGACAGGGGTACTGAAGCTTTCTTT.

The CDR3: CASSYPGTLAYEQYF. The CDR3 DNA follows: TGTGCCAGCAGTTATCCCGGGACACTAGCCTACGAGCAGTACTTC. The chain carries TRBV28 and TRBJ2-7, with a tentative D call TRBD1 (6 bases). CDR3 length: 15 residues. From germline, CDR1 is MDHEN and CDR2 SYDVKM. V was trimmed by 4 bases and J by 2 bases, leaving 15 bases between them. Full variable domain (rest looked up from reference TRBV28 and TRBJ2-7): DVKVTQSSRYLVKRTGEKVFLECVQDMDHENMFWYRQDPGLGLRLIYFSYDVKMKEKGDIPEGYSVSREKKERFSLILESASTNQTSMYLCASSYPGTLAYEQYFGPGTRLTVT.

This rearrangement joins TRBV2 to TRBJ1-5; D gene unclear. In germline, CDR1 is SNHLY, CDR2 FYNNEI. V was cut by 6 bases and J by 0 bases, with 12 bases left in between. The CDR3 covers 15 residues. The DNA of the CDR3 is TGTGCCAGCAGAAACGACGGAGGTAGCAATCAGCCCCAGCATTTT. Amino acids: CASRNDGGSNQPQHF.

The J gene is TRBJ1-1, the V gene TRBV19; 7 positions match TRBD1. This CDR3 is built from 16 residues. V lost 5 bases, J lost 4 bases, and 13 bases stayed unmatched. Germline-derived CDR1 and CDR2 are LNHDA and SQIVND (reference sequence). The CDR3 sequence: CASSDFYRGASTEAFF. CDR3 DNA: TGTGCCAGTAGTGATTTTTACAGGGGTGCGAGCACTGAAGCTTTCTTT. Supplemented by reference TRBV19 and TRBJ1-1, the full variable domain reads DGGITQSPKYLFRKEGQNVTLSCEQNLNHDAMYWYRQDPGQGLRLIYYSQIVNDFQKGDIAEGYSVSREKKESFPLTVTSAQKNPTAFYLCASSDFYRGASTEAFFGQGTRLTVV.

This clone appeared a single time. V and J are TRBV11-3 and TRBJ2-3; 7 nucleotides align to TRBD2. The CDR3 contains 16 residues. Germline loops: CDR1 SGHNT, CDR2 YENEEA. Trimming took 2 bases from V and 1 from J; bases not matched to a gene: 6. The CDR3 region is CASSLMSSGRTDTQYF. The CDR3 region has the DNA TGTGCCAGCAGCTTAATGTCTAGCGGACGCACAGATACGCAGTATTTT. The complete variable domain, with remaining parts taken from reference TRBV11-3 and TRBJ2-3, reads EAGVVQSPRYKIIEKKQPVAFWCNPISGHNTLYWYLQNLGQGPELLIRYENEEAVDDSQLPKDRFSAERLKGVDSTLKIQPAELGDSAVYLCASSLMSSGRTDTQYFGPGTRLTVL.

The CDR3 loop is CASSVGKGDQETQYF. The CDR3 DNA reads as TGTGCCAGCAGCGTAGGAAAGGGGGACCAAGAGACCCAGTACTTC. The chain is built from TRBV9 and TRBJ2-5; D might be TRBD1 (6 bases). Germline loops: CDR1 SGDLS, CDR2 YYNGEE. The CDR3 is made up of 15 amino acids. Trimming cost V 0 bases and J 0 bases, with 9 bases left between them. Filled out from reference TRBV9 and TRBJ2-5, the complete variable domain reads DSGVTQTPKHLITATGQRVTLRCSPRSGDLSVYWYQQSLDQGLQFLIQYYNGEERAKGNILERFSAQQFPDLHSELNLSSLELGDSALYFCASSVGKGDQETQYFGPGTRLLVL.

The chain carries TRBV14 and TRBJ1-3; no definite D call. Per germline, CDR1 SGHDN and CDR2 FVKESK. Trimming removed 5 bases at V and 0 bases at J, with 14 bases between. The CDR3 runs 16 residues. The CDR3 is CASSESGMSSGNTIYF. The CDR3 DNA follows: TGTGCCAGCAGCGAATCCGGGATGAGCTCTGGAAACACCATATATTTT. Full variable domain (missing parts from reference TRBV14 and TRBJ1-3): EAGVTQFPSHSVIEKGQTVTLRCDPISGHDNLYWYRRVMGKEIKFLLHFVKESKQDESGMPNNRFLAERTGGTYSTLKVQPAELEDSGVYFCASSESGMSSGNTIYFGEGSWLTVV.